These T cell receptor beta chains were read from a single sample in a study of OX40 agonist ivuxolimab in advanced cancers. Some clones are missing from TCRdb's copy, which holds only in-frame ones; the method was immunoSEQ multiplex PCR. The sample carries 77,000 or so clones, roughly 87% recorded once. The material was CD4+ or CD8+ T cells sorted from blood, obtained in a trial of the OX40 agonist ivuxolimab. The source of these receptors is an adult with an advanced solid tumor such as melanoma, head and neck, liver or kidney cancer. Each CDR3 is given without its conserved first and last residue.

cdr3_length: 14; j_call: TRBJ1-2; v_call: TRBV15; cdr3_aa: ATSRGKGRGDYGYT
cdr3_length: 12; j_call: TRBJ2-7; v_call: TRBV6-5; cdr3_aa: ASSSTGPIYEQY
cdr3_length: 14; j_call: TRBJ1-5; v_call: TRBV28; cdr3_aa: ASSLLGGGEGQPQH
cdr3_length: 13; j_call: TRBJ1-1; v_call: TRBV7-8; cdr3_aa: ASSPGNRQGTEAF
cdr3_length: 14; j_call: TRBJ2-3; v_call: TRBV5-6; cdr3_aa: ASSLDGFPSTDTQY
cdr3_length: 13; j_call: TRBJ1-5; v_call: TRBV28; cdr3_aa: ASSLPVGSNQPQH
cdr3_length: 12; j_call: TRBJ1-2; v_call: TRBV5-1; cdr3_aa: ASSRAGLDYGYT
cdr3_length: 12; j_call: TRBJ1-4; v_call: TRBV11-3; cdr3_aa: ASSLGAPDEKLF
cdr3_length: 13; j_call: TRBJ1-5; v_call: TRBV28; cdr3_aa: ASRNAGGSHQPQH
cdr3_length: 10; j_call: TRBJ2-7; v_call: TRBV18; cdr3_aa: ASSPERSEQY
cdr3_length: 15; j_call: TRBJ2-3; v_call: TRBV30; cdr3_aa: ASGGTGGSRWADTQY
cdr3_length: 12; j_call: TRBJ1-3; v_call: TRBV7-3; cdr3_aa: ASSLGSSGNTIY
cdr3_length: 13; j_call: TRBJ1-3; v_call: TRBV7-2; cdr3_aa: ASSLASPAGNTIY
cdr3_length: 9; j_call: TRBJ2-2; v_call: TRBV19; cdr3_aa: ASSIDRELF
cdr3_length: 13; j_call: TRBJ2-2; v_call: TRBV11-2; cdr3_aa: ASSSGGANTGELF
cdr3_length: 9; j_call: TRBJ2-7; v_call: TRBV23-1; cdr3_aa: ASSLADEQY
cdr3_length: 11; j_call: TRBJ2-7; v_call: TRBV6-5; cdr3_aa: ASRVRETTEQY
cdr3_length: 14; j_call: TRBJ2-2; v_call: TRBV5-1; cdr3_aa: ASSLSSGRFVGELF
cdr3_length: 15; j_call: TRBJ1-4; v_call: TRBV19; cdr3_aa: ASNNSPLWGAVEKLF
cdr3_length: 14; j_call: TRBJ1-2; v_call: TRBV28; cdr3_aa: ASRFMGADGTYGYT
cdr3_length: 12; j_call: TRBJ2-3; v_call: TRBV28; cdr3_aa: ASRPWTNTDTQY
cdr3_length: 15; j_call: TRBJ1-3; v_call: TRBV6-1; cdr3_aa: ASSESLSGISGNTIY
cdr3_length: 14; j_call: TRBJ1-5; v_call: TRBV2; cdr3_aa: ASSEQGRGGNQPQH
cdr3_length: 12; j_call: TRBJ1-1; v_call: TRBV6-6; cdr3_aa: ASSRPGQNTEAF
cdr3_length: 13; j_call: TRBJ2-3; v_call: TRBV5-1; cdr3_aa: ASSAIKGYTDTQY
cdr3_length: 13; j_call: TRBJ1-6; v_call: TRBV28; cdr3_aa: ASSRGQFYNSPLH
cdr3_length: 14; j_call: TRBJ2-7; v_call: TRBV6-5; cdr3_aa: ASSYWAGRNSYEQY
cdr3_length: 12; j_call: TRBJ2-3; v_call: TRBV11-3; cdr3_aa: ASSLLATGDTQY
cdr3_length: 9; j_call: TRBJ2-5; v_call: TRBV18; cdr3_aa: ASSPVETQY
cdr3_length: 13; j_call: TRBJ2-3; v_call: TRBV2; cdr3_aa: ASSWMGQGTDTQY
cdr3_length: 15; j_call: TRBJ2-3; v_call: TRBV28; cdr3_aa: ASSPWVASGDTDTQY
cdr3_length: 12; j_call: TRBJ1-2; v_call: TRBV2; cdr3_aa: ASSEFLQGDLYT
cdr3_length: 14; j_call: TRBJ2-7; v_call: TRBV7-9; cdr3_aa: ASSNLGLAGTYEQY
cdr3_length: 11; j_call: TRBJ2-7; v_call: TRBV9; cdr3_aa: ASSVDVGGEQY
cdr3_length: 15; j_call: TRBJ2-2; v_call: TRBV7-2; cdr3_aa: ATLRLAGPPGTGELF
cdr3_length: 15; j_call: TRBJ2-3; v_call: TRBV12-5; cdr3_aa: ASGFSAGTGMSDTQY
cdr3_length: 11; j_call: TRBJ2-5; v_call: TRBV7-2; cdr3_aa: ASSLSSQETQY
cdr3_length: 12; j_call: TRBJ1-3; v_call: TRBV5-1; cdr3_aa: ASSDPGAGNTIY
cdr3_length: 12; j_call: TRBJ2-5; v_call: TRBV11-3; cdr3_aa: ASSLFRSQETQY
cdr3_length: 13; j_call: TRBJ2-3; v_call: TRBV15; cdr3_aa: ATTVKGWITDTQY
cdr3_length: 13; j_call: TRBJ2-3; v_call: TRBV28; cdr3_aa: ASSFASGVPDTQY
cdr3_length: 12; j_call: TRBJ1-4; v_call: TRBV25-1; cdr3_aa: AARDAGTNEKLF
cdr3_length: 11; j_call: TRBJ2-5; v_call: TRBV28; cdr3_aa: ASTGLAVEGQY
cdr3_length: 15; j_call: TRBJ2-1; v_call: TRBV18; cdr3_aa: ASSPSLAGVSYNEQF
cdr3_length: 14; j_call: TRBJ2-7; v_call: TRBV5-8; cdr3_aa: ASYSPGGRYNYEQY
cdr3_length: 9; j_call: TRBJ1-1; v_call: TRBV11-2; cdr3_aa: ASSFGPEAF
cdr3_length: 14; j_call: TRBJ1-2; v_call: TRBV19; cdr3_aa: ASMFLRTGVDYGYT
cdr3_length: 10; j_call: TRBJ1-1; v_call: TRBV2; cdr3_aa: ASSIQGTEAF
cdr3_length: 12; j_call: TRBJ1-1; v_call: TRBV19; cdr3_aa: ASSSRVIGTEAF
cdr3_length: 9; j_call: TRBJ2-1; v_call: TRBV2; cdr3_aa: ASRAAWEQF
cdr3_length: 16; j_call: TRBJ2-7; v_call: TRBV7-6; cdr3_aa: ASSLYLPTGGLGAEQY
cdr3_length: 18; j_call: TRBJ1-1; v_call: TRBV4-3; cdr3_aa: ASSQDWLLGAGSMNTEAF
cdr3_length: 11; j_call: TRBJ2-2; v_call: TRBV11-2; cdr3_aa: ASSFENTGELF
cdr3_length: 12; j_call: TRBJ1-2; v_call: TRBV6-1; cdr3_aa: ASSDGPGGYGYT
cdr3_length: 13; j_call: TRBJ2-5; v_call: TRBV28; cdr3_aa: ASSFGALNQETQY